A selection of T cell receptor beta chains follows, all from one sample in a study of identical twins. Each CDR3 protein gets one entry after TCRdb re-called the 5' RACE reads with MiXCR. The sample shows fewer than 250,000 distinct CDR3 sequences, 6% to 9% of them seen only once. A further study also used this sample, focusing on yellow fever vaccine responses in identical twins.

Sequences were obtained from memory (CD45RO+) T cells sorted from blood. The origin of the receptors is a young woman in good health. Both conserved end residues are part of each CDR3. Each record gives: CDR3 protein, V gene, clone size, J gene. Only some rows state a clone size, as once, few, many or a class for expanded clones.

CDR3aa: CASKGNTEAFF; v_gene: TRBV28; abundance: many; j_gene: TRBJ1-1
CDR3aa: CASSEWGGNTIYF; v_gene: TRBV2; abundance: .; j_gene: TRBJ1-3
CDR3aa: CSVGGQGATGELFF; v_gene: TRBV29-1; abundance: many; j_gene: TRBJ2-2
CDR3aa: CASSLIGEKLFF; v_gene: TRBV5-5; abundance: many; j_gene: TRBJ1-4
CDR3aa: CASKPAPGLAGVEQFF; v_gene: TRBV7-8; abundance: many; j_gene: TRBJ2-1
CDR3aa: CSAPIGFNEQFF; v_gene: TRBV20-1; abundance: .; j_gene: TRBJ2-1
CDR3aa: CSASFSGRLAETQYF; v_gene: TRBV20-1; abundance: few; j_gene: TRBJ2-5
CDR3aa: CASSLGQGESYEQYF; v_gene: TRBV4-3; abundance: .; j_gene: TRBJ2-7
CDR3aa: CASSKSGGGLNTEAFF; v_gene: TRBV21-1; abundance: .; j_gene: TRBJ1-1
CDR3aa: CASRLIASGRAPDTQYF; v_gene: TRBV5-6; abundance: .; j_gene: TRBJ2-3
CDR3aa: CASNQGSYNEQFF; v_gene: TRBV28; abundance: .; j_gene: TRBJ2-1
CDR3aa: CSVSQAQETQYF; v_gene: TRBV29-1; abundance: few; j_gene: TRBJ2-5
CDR3aa: CASSRGGGYTF; v_gene: TRBV28; abundance: few; j_gene: TRBJ1-2
CDR3aa: CASRLTGGNYGYTF; v_gene: TRBV27; abundance: few; j_gene: TRBJ1-2
CDR3aa: CASTLQAGSAQYF; v_gene: TRBV3-1; abundance: many; j_gene: TRBJ2-7
CDR3aa: CASSKTQGPAGELFF; v_gene: TRBV5-6; abundance: .; j_gene: TRBJ2-2
CDR3aa: CASSRLGAGAYNEQFF; v_gene: TRBV12-3/TRBV12-4; abundance: many; j_gene: TRBJ2-1
CDR3aa: CASSPGSDTQYF; v_gene: TRBV7-2; abundance: many; j_gene: TRBJ2-3
CDR3aa: CASSLRSLAGGRNTGELFF; v_gene: TRBV11-2; abundance: .; j_gene: TRBJ2-2
CDR3aa: CASSHEQGLGNQPQHF; v_gene: TRBV3-1; abundance: .; j_gene: TRBJ1-5
CDR3aa: CSATRDGLYNSPLHF; v_gene: TRBV20-1; abundance: few; j_gene: TRBJ1-6
CDR3aa: CATSRGGGSGGTDTQYF; v_gene: TRBV15; abundance: .; j_gene: TRBJ2-3
CDR3aa: CASSYGATTDTQYF; v_gene: TRBV6-5; abundance: .; j_gene: TRBJ2-3
CDR3aa: CSATGTKGGEQYF; v_gene: TRBV20-1; abundance: .; j_gene: TRBJ2-7
CDR3aa: CAFSFTSLIRQGRFNIQYF; v_gene: TRBV12-3/TRBV12-4; abundance: many; j_gene: TRBJ2-4
CDR3aa: CASSLAAGGGEQYF; v_gene: TRBV5-1; abundance: .; j_gene: TRBJ2-7
CDR3aa: CASSRLAVSYNEQFF; v_gene: TRBV11-2; abundance: .; j_gene: TRBJ2-1
CDR3aa: CASSFSLGTYEQYF; v_gene: TRBV6-2/TRBV6-3; abundance: few; j_gene: TRBJ2-7
CDR3aa: CASKASREQFF; v_gene: TRBV25-1; abundance: few; j_gene: TRBJ2-1
CDR3aa: CASSVENTGELFF; v_gene: TRBV2; abundance: many; j_gene: TRBJ2-2
CDR3aa: CAISPSPGQGAGRANVLTF; v_gene: TRBV10-3; abundance: many; j_gene: TRBJ2-6
CDR3aa: CSAREPLGRVEQFF; v_gene: TRBV20-1; abundance: .; j_gene: TRBJ2-1
CDR3aa: CASSSRGGNNQPQHF; v_gene: TRBV7-9; abundance: many; j_gene: TRBJ1-5
CDR3aa: CASSPRDSSNQPQHF; v_gene: TRBV9; abundance: .; j_gene: TRBJ1-5
CDR3aa: CASSRDFTDTQYF; v_gene: TRBV6-4; abundance: few; j_gene: TRBJ2-3
CDR3aa: CASSSGLDSGYEQFF; v_gene: TRBV6-5; abundance: .; j_gene: TRBJ2-1
CDR3aa: CASSPMGGLLRGEQFF; v_gene: TRBV7-2; abundance: few; j_gene: TRBJ2-1
CDR3aa: CASTMGPREKETQYF; v_gene: TRBV12-3/TRBV12-4; abundance: many; j_gene: TRBJ2-5
CDR3aa: CASSTPPDRGLLGSPLHF; v_gene: TRBV28; abundance: few; j_gene: TRBJ1-6
CDR3aa: CSAEAGWAQYF; v_gene: TRBV29-1; abundance: few; j_gene: TRBJ2-5
CDR3aa: CASSYPAGLDYEQYF; v_gene: TRBV6-2/TRBV6-3; abundance: many; j_gene: TRBJ2-7
CDR3aa: CSVERASRTDTQYF; v_gene: TRBV29-1; abundance: .; j_gene: TRBJ2-3
CDR3aa: CASSPMDWNTGELFF; v_gene: TRBV18; abundance: .; j_gene: TRBJ2-2
CDR3aa: CASRRDGSSYEQYF; v_gene: TRBV6-1; abundance: .; j_gene: TRBJ2-7
CDR3aa: CASSQQASTDTQYF; v_gene: TRBV4-2; abundance: .; j_gene: TRBJ2-3
CDR3aa: CATSDLGRGWNTGELFF; v_gene: TRBV24-1; abundance: few; j_gene: TRBJ2-2
CDR3aa: CSAATGTSGISQYF; v_gene: TRBV20-1; abundance: .; j_gene: TRBJ2-3
CDR3aa: CASSQEFGGHGSYNEQFF; v_gene: TRBV4-2; abundance: few; j_gene: TRBJ2-1
CDR3aa: CSARQGGNTEAFF; v_gene: TRBV29-1; abundance: few; j_gene: TRBJ1-1
CDR3aa: CASSQSALGTQYF; v_gene: TRBV3-1; abundance: .; j_gene: TRBJ2-3